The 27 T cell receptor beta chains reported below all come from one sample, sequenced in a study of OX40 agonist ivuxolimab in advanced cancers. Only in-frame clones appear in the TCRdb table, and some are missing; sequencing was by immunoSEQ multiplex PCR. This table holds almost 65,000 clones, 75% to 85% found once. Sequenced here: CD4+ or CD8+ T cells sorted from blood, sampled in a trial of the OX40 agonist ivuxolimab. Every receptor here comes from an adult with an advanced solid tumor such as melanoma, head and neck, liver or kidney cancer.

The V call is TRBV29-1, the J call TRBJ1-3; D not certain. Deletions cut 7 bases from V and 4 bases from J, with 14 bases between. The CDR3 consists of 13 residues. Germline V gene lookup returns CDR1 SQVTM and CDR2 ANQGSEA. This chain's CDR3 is CSAQEWPGNTIYF. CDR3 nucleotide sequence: TGCAGCGCCCAAGAGTGGCCCGGAAACACCATATATTTT.

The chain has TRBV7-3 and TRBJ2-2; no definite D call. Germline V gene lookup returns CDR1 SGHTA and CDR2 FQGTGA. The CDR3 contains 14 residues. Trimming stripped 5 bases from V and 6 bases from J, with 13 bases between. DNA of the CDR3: TGTGCCAGCAGCCACTTCGAGGAGCCCGGGGAGCTGTTTTTT. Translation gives CASSHFEEPGELFF.

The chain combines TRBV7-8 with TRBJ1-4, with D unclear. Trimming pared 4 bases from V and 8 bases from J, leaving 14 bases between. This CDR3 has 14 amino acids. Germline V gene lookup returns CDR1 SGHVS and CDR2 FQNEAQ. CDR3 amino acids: CASSSTAGIEKLFF. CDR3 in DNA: TGTGCCAGCAGCTCGACGGCGGGGATCGAAAAACTGTTTTTT.

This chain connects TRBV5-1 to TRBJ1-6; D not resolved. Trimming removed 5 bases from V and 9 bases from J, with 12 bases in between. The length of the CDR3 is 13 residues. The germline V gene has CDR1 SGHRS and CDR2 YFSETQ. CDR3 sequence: CASRGRVRSPLHF. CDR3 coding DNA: TGCGCCAGCAGAGGTAGGGTCCGTTCACCCCTCCACTTT.

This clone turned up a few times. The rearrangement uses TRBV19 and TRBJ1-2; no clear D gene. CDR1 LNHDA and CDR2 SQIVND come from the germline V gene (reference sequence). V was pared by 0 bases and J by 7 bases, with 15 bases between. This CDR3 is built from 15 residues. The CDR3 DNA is TGTGCCAGTAGTATAGATCTCCTCCTCGTCTCTGGCTACACCTTC. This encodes CASSIDLLLVSGYTF. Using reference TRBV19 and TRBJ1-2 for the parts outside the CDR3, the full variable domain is DGGITQSPKYLFRKEGQNVTLSCEQNLNHDAMYWYRQDPGQGLRLIYYSQIVNDFQKGDIAEGYSVSREKKESFPLTVTSAQKNPTAFYLCASSIDLLLVSGYTFGSGTRLTVV.

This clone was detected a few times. CDR3 region: CASSQVPNQPQHF. In DNA, the CDR3 is TGCGCCAGCAGCCAGGTCCCAAATCAGCCCCAGCATTTT. This sequence joins TRBV4-1 and TRBJ1-5; D remains ambiguous. CDR1 MGHRA and CDR2 YSYEKL come from the germline V gene. The V end lost 3 bases, the J end lost 4 bases, and 7 bases lay between the germline ends. This CDR3 region has 13 residues.

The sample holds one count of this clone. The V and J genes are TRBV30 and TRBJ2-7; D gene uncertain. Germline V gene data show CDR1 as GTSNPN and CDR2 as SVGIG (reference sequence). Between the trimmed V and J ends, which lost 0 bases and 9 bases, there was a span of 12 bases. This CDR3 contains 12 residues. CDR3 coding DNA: TGTGCCTGGAGTGTTGGGCCGACTGGGCAGTACTTC. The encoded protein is CAWSVGPTGQYF.

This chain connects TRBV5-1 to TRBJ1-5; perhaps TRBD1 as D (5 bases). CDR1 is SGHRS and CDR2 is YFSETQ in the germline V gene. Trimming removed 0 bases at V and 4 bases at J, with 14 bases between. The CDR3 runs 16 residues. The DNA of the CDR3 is TGCGCCAGCAGCTTGGGTTTGGGGGGAATTAATCAGCCCCAGCATTTT. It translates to CASSLGLGGINQPQHF.

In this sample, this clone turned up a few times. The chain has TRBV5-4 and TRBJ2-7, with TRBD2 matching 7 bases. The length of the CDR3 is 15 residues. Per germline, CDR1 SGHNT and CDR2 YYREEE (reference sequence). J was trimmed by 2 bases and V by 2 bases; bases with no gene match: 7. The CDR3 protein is CASSFPGLTTYEQYF. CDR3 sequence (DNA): TGTGCCAGCAGCTTTCCGGGACTAACCACCTACGAGCAGTACTTC.

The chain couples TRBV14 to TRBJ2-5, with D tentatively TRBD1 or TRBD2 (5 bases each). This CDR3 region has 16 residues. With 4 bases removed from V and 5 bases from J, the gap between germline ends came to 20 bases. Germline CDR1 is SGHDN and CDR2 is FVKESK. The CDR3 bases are TGTGCCAGCAGCCGAGGCCGGGACCGCCTGGGGGAGACCCAGTACTTC. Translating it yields CASSRGRDRLGETQYF.

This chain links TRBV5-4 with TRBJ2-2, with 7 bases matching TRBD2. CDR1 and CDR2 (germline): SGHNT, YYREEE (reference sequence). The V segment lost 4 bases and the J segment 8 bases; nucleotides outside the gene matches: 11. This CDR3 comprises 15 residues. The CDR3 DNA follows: TGTGCCAGCAGCGTGGGGAGACTAGCTGCTGGGGAGCTGTTTTTT. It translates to CASSVGRLAAGELFF.

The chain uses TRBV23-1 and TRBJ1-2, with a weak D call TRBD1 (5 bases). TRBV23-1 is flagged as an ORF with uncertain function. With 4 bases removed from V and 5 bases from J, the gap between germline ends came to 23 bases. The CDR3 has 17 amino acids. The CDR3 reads CASSLGQAGGVIYGYTF. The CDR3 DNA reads TGCGCCAGCAGTCTGGGCCAGGCCGGAGGGGTAATATATGGCTACACCTTC.

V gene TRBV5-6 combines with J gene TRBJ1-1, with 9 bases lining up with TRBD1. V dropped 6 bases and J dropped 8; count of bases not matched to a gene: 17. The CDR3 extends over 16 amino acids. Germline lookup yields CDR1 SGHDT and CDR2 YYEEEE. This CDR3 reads CASTPLQGAIVSEAFF. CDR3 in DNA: TGTGCCAGCACCCCTTTACAGGGGGCTATTGTCTCCGAAGCTTTCTTT.

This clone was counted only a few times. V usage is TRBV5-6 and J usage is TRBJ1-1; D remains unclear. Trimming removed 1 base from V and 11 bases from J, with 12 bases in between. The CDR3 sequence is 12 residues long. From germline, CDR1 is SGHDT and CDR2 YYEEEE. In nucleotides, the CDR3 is TGTGCCAGCAGCTTGACGGGGAACGCCGCTTTCTTT. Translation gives CASSLTGNAAFF.

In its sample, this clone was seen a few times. CDR3 DNA sequence: TGTGCCAGCAGCCCGCGGTGGGGCAGCTCCTACAATGAGCAGTTCTTC. This gives the protein CASSPRWGSSYNEQFF. The rearrangement links TRBV5-4 to TRBJ2-1; D perhaps matches TRBD1 (5 bases). The CDR3 has 16 amino acids. The germline V gene encodes CDR1 SGHNT and CDR2 YYREEE (reference sequence). The V gene lost 4 bases and the J gene lost 0 bases, with 14 bases spanning the gap. The full variable domain, rest sourced from reference TRBV5-4 and TRBJ2-1, is ETGVTQSPTHLIKTRGQQVTLRCSSQSGHNTVSWYQQALGQGPQFIFQYYREEENGRGNFPPRFSGLQFPNYSSELNVNALELDDSALYLCASSPRWGSSYNEQFFGPGTRLTVL.

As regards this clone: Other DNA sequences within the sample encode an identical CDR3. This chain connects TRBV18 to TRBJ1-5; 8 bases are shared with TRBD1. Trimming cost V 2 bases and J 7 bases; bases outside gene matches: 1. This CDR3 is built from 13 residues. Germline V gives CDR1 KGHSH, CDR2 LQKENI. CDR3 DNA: TGTGCCAGCTCACCAACAGGGGGGCAGCCCCAGCATTTT. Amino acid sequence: CASSPTGGQPQHF.

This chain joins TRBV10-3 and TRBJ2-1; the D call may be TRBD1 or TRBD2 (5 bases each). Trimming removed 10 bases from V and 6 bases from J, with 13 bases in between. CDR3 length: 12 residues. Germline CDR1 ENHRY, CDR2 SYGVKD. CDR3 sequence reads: CANQGVGNEQFF. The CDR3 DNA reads TGTGCCAACCAGGGAGTTGGCAATGAGCAGTTCTTC.

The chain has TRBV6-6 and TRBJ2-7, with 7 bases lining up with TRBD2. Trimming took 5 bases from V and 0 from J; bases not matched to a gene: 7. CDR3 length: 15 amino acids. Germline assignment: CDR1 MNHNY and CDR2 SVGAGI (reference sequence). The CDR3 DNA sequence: TGTGCCAGCAGTCTCACTAGCGCCACCTCCTACGAGCAGTACTTC. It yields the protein CASSLTSATSYEQYF.

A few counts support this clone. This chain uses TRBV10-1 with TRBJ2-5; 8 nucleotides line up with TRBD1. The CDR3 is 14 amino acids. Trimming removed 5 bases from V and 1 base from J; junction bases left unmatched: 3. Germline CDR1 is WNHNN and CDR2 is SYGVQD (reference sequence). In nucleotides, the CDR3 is TGCGCCAGCAGTCCCGGGACAGGCCAAGAGACCCAGTACTTC. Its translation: CASSPGTGQETQYF.

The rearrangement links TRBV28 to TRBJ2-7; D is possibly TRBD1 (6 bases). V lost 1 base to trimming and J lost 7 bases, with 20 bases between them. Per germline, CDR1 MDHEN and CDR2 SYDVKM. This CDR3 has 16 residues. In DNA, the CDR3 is TGTGCCAGCAGTTTATCGGAGACAGGCCGGCCTCGAGAGCAGTACTTC. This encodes CASSLSETGRPREQYF.

The CDR3 DNA is TGTGCCAGCAGTCAAATCAGGGGTTCTGAGCAGTTCTTC. Protein product: CASSQIRGSEQFF. V is TRBV27 and J is TRBJ2-1, with D possibly TRBD1 on 6 matching bases. The V end was cut by 5 bases, the J end by 9 bases, with 14 bases between. This CDR3 has 13 residues. The germline V gene encodes CDR1 MNHEY and CDR2 SMNVEV (reference sequence).

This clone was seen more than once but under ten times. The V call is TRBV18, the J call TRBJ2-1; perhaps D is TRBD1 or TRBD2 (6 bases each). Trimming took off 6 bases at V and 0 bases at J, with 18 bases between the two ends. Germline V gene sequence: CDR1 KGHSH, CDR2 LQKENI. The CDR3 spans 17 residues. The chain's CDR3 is CASSSVWGAASYNEQFF. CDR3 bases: TGTGCCAGCTCGTCGGTTTGGGGGGCCGCCTCCTACAATGAGCAGTTCTTC.

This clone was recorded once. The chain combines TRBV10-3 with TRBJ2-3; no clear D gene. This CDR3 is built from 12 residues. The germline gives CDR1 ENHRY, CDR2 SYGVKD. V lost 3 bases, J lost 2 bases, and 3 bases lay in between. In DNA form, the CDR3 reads TGTGCCATCAGTGACTCCACAGATACGCAGTATTTT. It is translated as CAISDSTDTQYF.

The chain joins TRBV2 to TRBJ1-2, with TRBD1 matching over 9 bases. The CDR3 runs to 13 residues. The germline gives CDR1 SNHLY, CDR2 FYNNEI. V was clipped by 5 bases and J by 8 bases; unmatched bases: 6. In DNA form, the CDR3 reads TGTGCCAGCAGTAACAGGGGGCTTGAGGGCTACACCTTC. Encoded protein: CASSNRGLEGYTF.

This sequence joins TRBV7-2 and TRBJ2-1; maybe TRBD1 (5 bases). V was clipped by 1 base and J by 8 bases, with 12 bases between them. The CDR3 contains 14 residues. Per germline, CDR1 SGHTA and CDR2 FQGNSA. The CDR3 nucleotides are TGTGCCAGCAGCTTAGGATCAGGGATCGATGAGCAGTTCTTC. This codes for CASSLGSGIDEQFF.

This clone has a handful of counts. CDR3 amino acids: CASSILAGYDNEQFF. The CDR3 region has the DNA TGTGCCAGCAGCATCCTAGCGGGATATGACAATGAGCAGTTCTTC. The V call is TRBV7-2, the J call TRBJ2-1, with TRBD2 identical over 9 bases. Germline V lookup: CDR1 SGHTA, CDR2 FQGNSA. The CDR3 is made up of 15 amino acids. V shed 5 bases, J shed 5 bases, and the junction held 7 bases outside the gene matches.

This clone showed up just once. In DNA form, the CDR3 reads TGCGCCAGCAGCTTGGGTGCGGGGGCCTACAATGAGCAGTTCTTC. This sequence encodes CASSLGAGAYNEQFF. The rearrangement links TRBV5-1 to TRBJ2-1, with 7 bases matching TRBD2. Germline assignment: CDR1 SGHRS and CDR2 YFSETQ. The CDR3 has 15 amino acids. The trim removed 0 bases at V and 2 bases at J, leaving 2 bases unmatched.